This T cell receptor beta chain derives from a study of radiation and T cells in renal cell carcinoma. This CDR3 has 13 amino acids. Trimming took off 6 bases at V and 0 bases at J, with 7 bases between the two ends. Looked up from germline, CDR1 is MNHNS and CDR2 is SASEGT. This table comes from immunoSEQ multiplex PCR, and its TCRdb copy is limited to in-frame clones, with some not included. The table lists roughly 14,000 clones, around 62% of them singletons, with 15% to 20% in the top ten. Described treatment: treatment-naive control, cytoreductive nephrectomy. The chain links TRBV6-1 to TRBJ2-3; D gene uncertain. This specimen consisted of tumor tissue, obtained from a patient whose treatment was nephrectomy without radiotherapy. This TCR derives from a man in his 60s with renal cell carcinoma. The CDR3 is CASRESSTDTQYF. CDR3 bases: TGTGCCAGCAGGGAGTCTAGCACAGATACGCAGTATTTT.